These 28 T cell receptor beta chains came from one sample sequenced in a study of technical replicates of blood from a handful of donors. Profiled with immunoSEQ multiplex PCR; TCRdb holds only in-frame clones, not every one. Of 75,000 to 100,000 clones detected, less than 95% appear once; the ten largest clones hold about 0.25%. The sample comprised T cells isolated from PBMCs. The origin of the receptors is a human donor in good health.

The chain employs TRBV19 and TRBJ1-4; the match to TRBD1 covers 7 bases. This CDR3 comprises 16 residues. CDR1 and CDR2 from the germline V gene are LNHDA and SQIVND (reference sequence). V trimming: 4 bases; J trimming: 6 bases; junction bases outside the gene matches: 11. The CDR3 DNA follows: TGTGCCAGTAGTAGGTCAACCGGGACAGCCTATGAAAAACTGTTTTTT. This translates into CASSRSTGTAYEKLFF. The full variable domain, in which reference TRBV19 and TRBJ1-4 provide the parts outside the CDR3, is DGGITQSPKYLFRKEGQNVTLSCEQNLNHDAMYWYRQDPGQGLRLIYYSQIVNDFQKGDIAEGYSVSREKKESFPLTVTSAQKNPTAFYLCASSRSTGTAYEKLFFGSGTQLSVL.

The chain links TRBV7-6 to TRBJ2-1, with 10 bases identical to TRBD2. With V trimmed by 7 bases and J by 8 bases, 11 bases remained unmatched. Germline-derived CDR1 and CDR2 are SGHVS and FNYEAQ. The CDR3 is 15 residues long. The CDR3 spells CASIPQAGGPYEQFF. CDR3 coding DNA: TGTGCCAGCATACCTCAAGCGGGAGGGCCCTATGAGCAGTTCTTC.

The CDR3 nucleotides are TGTGCCAGCAGTCCGGGAGTCTATGGCTACACCTTC. Translation: CASSPGVYGYTF. The V gene is TRBV6-5, the J gene TRBJ1-2; no clear D gene. Trimming left V 5 bases short and J 4 bases short, with 8 bases between. The CDR3 sequence is 12 residues long. CDR1 and CDR2 (germline): MNHEY, SVGAGI.

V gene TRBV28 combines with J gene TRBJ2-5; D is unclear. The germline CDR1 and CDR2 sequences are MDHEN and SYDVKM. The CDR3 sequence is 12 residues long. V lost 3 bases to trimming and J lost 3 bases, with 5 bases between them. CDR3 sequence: CASSFPEETQYF. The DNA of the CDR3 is TGTGCCAGCAGTTTCCCAGAAGAGACCCAGTACTTC. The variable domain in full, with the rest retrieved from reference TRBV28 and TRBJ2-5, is DVKVTQSSRYLVKRTGEKVFLECVQDMDHENMFWYRQDPGLGLRLIYFSYDVKMKEKGDIPEGYSVSREKKERFSLILESASTNQTSMYLCASSFPEETQYFGPGTRLLVL.

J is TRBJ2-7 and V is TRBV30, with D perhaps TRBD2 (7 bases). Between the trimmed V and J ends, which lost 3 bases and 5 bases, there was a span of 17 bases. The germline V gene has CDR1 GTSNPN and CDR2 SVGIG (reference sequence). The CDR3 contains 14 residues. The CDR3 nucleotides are TGTGCCTGGAGAGGGGGGGGCCCCGGGGACGAGCAGTACTTC. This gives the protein CAWRGGGPGDEQYF.

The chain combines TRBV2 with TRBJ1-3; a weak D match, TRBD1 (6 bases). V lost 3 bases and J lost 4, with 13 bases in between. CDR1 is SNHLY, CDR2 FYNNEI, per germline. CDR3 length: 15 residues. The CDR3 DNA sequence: TGTGCCAGCAGTGACGGGCAGGGGCGAGGAAACACCATATATTTT. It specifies CASSDGQGRGNTIYF.

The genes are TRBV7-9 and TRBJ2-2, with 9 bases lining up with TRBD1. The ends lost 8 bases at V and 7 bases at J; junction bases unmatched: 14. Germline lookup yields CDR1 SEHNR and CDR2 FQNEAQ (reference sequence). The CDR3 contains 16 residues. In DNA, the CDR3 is TGTGCCAGCCTGGCTACAGGGGGCACCTATGGCGGGGAGCTGTTTTTT. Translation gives CASLATGGTYGGELFF.

CDR3 protein: CASSLFRGETQYF. The CDR3 nucleotides read TGCGCCAGCAGCTTGTTCCGGGGAGAGACCCAGTACTTC. The V and J genes are TRBV5-1 and TRBJ2-5, with D possibly matching TRBD2 (5 bases). The germline V gene has CDR1 SGHRS and CDR2 YFSETQ. V dropped 1 base and J dropped 4 bases, with 8 bases sitting between them. This CDR3 is 13 amino acids long.

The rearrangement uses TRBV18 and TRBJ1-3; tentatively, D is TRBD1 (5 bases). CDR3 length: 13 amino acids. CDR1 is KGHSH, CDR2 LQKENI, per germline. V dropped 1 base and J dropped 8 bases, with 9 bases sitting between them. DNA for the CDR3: TGTGCCAGCTCACCACAGGGGTCGGACACCATATATTTT. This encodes CASSPQGSDTIYF.

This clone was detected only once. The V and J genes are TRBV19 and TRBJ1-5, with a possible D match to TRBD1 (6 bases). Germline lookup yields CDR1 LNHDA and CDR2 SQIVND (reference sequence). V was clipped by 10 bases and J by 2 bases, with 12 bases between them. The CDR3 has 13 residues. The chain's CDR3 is CAIGQSGNQPQHF. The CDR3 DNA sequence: TGTGCCATAGGACAGTCCGGCAATCAGCCCCAGCATTTT.

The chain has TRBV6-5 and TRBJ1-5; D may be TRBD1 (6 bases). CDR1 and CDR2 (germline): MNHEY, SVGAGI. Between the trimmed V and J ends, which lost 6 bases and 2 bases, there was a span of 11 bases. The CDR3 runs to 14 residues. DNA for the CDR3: TGTGCCAGCAGCCGACAGGAGGGCAATCAGCCCCAGCATTTT. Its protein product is CASSRQEGNQPQHF.

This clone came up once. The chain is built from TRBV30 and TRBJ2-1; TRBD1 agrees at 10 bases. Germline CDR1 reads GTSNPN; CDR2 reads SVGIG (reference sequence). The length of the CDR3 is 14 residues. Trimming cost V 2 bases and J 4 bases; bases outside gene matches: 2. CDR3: CAWSWDRGYNEQFF. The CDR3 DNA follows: TGTGCCTGGAGTTGGGACAGGGGATACAATGAGCAGTTCTTC.

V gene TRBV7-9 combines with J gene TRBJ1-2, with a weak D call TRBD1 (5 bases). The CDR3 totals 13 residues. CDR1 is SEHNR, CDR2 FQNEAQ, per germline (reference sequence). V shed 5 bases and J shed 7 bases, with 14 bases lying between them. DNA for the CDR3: TGTGCCAGCAGCCCCCGGGGGGGTATTGGCTACACCTTC. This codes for CASSPRGGIGYTF.

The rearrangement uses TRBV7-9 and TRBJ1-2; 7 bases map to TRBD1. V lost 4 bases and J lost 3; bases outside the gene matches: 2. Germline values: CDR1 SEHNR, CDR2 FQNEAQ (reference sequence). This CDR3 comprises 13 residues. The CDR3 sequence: CASSSDRDYGYTF. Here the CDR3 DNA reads TGTGCCAGCAGCTCCGACAGGGACTATGGCTACACCTTC.

This CDR3 reads CASSLRASGGTGELFF. The CDR3 coding sequence is TGCGCCAGCAGCTTGAGGGCTAGCGGAGGCACCGGGGAGCTGTTTTTT. The chain employs TRBV5-1 and TRBJ2-2, with TRBD2 identical over 7 bases. The CDR3 spans 16 residues. The junction had 7 bases not matched to a gene; V was cut back by 1 base and J by 4 bases. The V gene's germline CDR1 is SGHRS and CDR2 YFSETQ.

The CDR3 protein is CASTPGTGVNYGYTF. The CDR3 DNA reads as TGCGCCAGCACCCCAGGGACAGGGGTGAACTATGGCTACACCTTC. The chain carries TRBV4-1 and TRBJ1-2; 10 nucleotides align to TRBD1. The CDR3 loop spans 15 amino acids. CDR1 MGHRA and CDR2 YSYEKL come from the germline V gene. After removal of 7 bases from V and 2 bases from J, the junction contained 7 bases not matched to a gene.

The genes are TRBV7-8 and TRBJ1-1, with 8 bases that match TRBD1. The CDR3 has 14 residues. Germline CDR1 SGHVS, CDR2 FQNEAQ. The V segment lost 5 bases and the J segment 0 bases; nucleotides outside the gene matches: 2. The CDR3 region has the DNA TGTGCCAGCAGCGCGACAGGGGTGAACACTGAAGCTTTCTTT. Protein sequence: CASSATGVNTEAFF.

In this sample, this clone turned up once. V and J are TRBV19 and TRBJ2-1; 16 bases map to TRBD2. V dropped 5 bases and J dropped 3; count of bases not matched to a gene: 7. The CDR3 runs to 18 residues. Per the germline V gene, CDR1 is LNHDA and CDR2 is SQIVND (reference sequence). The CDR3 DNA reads TGTGCCAGTAGTTCCGGGACTAGCGGGAGGGGGTACTACAATGAGCAGTTCTTC. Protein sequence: CASSSGTSGRGYYNEQFF.

The CDR3: CASSSRDRFYEQYF. CDR3 in DNA: TGTGCCAGCAGCTCCCGGGACAGATTCTACGAGCAGTACTTC. The J gene is TRBJ2-7, the V gene TRBV7-2; 7 bases agree with TRBD1. Germline V lookup: CDR1 SGHTA, CDR2 FQGNSA. The V and J ends lost 4 bases and 3 bases, in that order; junction bases with no gene match: 6. This CDR3 region has 14 residues. The entire variable domain, with the rest obtained from reference TRBV7-2 and TRBJ2-7, is as follows: GAGVSQSPSNKVTEKGKDVELRCDPISGHTALYWYRQSLGQGLEFLIYFQGNSAPDKSGLPSDRFSAERTGGSVSTLTIQRTQQEDSAVYLCASSSRDRFYEQYFGPGTRLTVT.

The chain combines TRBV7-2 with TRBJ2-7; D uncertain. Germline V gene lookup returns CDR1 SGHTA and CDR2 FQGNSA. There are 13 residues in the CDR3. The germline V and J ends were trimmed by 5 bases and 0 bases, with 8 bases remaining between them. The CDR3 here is CASSPRSSYEQYF. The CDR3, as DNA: TGTGCCAGCAGCCCACGGAGCTCCTACGAGCAGTACTTC.

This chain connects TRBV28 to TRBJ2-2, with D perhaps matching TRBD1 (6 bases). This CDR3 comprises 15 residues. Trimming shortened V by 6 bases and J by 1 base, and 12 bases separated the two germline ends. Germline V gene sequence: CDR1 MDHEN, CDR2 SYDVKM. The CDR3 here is CASRTTGENTGELFF. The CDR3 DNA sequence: TGTGCCAGCAGGACGACAGGAGAGAACACCGGGGAGCTGTTTTTT.

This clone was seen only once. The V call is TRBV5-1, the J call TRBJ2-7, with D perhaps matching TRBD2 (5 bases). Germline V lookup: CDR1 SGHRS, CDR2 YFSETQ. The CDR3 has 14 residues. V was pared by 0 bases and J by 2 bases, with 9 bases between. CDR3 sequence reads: CASSLVGSAYEQYF. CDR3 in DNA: TGCGCCAGCAGCTTGGTAGGGAGCGCCTACGAGCAGTACTTC.

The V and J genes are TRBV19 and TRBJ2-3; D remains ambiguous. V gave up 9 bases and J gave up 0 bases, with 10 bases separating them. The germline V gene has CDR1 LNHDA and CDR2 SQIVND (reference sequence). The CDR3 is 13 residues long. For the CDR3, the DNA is TGTGCCAGCGGGTTACATAGCACAGATACGCAGTATTTT. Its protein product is CASGLHSTDTQYF.

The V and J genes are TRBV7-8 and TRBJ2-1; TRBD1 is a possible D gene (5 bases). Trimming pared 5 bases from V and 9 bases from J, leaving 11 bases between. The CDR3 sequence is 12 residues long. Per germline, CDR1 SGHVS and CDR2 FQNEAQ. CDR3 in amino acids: CASSLDMGEQFF. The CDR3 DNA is TGTGCCAGCAGCCTGGACATGGGTGAGCAGTTCTTC.

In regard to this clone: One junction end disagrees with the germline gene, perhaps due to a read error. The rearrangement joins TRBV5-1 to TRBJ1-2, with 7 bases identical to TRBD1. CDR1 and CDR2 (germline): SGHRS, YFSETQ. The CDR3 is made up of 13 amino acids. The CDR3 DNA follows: TGCGCCAGCAGCTTTACAGGGGAAGGTGGCTGCACCTTC. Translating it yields CASSFTGEGGCTF. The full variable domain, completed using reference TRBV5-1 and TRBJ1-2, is KAGVTQTPRYLIKTRGQQVTLSCSPISGHRSVSWYQQTPGQGLQFLFEYFSETQRNKGNFPGRFSGRQFSNSRSEMNVSTLELGDSALYLCASSFTGEGGCTFGSGTRLTVV.

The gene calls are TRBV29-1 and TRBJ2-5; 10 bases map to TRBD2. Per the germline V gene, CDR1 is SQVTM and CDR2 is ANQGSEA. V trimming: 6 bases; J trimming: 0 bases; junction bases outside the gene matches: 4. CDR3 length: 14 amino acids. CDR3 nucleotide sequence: TGCAGCGTGAGAGGGACTAGCGACCAAGAGACCCAGTACTTC. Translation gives CSVRGTSDQETQYF.

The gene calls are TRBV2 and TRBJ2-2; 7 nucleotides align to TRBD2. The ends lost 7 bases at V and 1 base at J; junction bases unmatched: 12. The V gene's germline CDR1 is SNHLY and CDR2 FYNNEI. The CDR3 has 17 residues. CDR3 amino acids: CASTRAPQRGNTGELFF. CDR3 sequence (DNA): TGTGCCAGCACCCGAGCTCCCCAGCGGGGGAACACCGGGGAGCTGTTTTTT.

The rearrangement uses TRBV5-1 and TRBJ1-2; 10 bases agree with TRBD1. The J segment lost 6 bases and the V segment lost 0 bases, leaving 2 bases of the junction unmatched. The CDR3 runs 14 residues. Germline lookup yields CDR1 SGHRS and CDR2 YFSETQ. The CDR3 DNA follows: TGCGCCAGCAGCTTGGTGACAGGGGGCGATGGCTACACCTTC. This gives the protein CASSLVTGGDGYTF.